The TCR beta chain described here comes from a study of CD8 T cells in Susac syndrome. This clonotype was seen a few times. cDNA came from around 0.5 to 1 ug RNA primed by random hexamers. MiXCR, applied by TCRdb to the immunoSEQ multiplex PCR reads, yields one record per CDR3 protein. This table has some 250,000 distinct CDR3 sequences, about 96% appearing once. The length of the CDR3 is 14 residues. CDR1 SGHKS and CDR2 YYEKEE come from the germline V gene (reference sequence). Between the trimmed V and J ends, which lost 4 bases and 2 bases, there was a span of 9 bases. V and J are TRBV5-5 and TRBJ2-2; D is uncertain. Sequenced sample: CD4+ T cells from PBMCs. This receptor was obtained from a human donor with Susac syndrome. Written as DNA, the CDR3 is TGTGCCAGCAGCCCTAGGCAAAACACCGGGGAGCTGTTTTTT. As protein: CASSPRQNTGELFF.